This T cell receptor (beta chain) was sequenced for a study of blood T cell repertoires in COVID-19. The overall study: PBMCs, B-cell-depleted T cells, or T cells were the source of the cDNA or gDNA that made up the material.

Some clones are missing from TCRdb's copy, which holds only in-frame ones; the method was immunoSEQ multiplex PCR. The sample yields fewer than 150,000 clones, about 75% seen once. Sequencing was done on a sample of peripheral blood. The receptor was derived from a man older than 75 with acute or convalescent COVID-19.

The chain's CDR3 is CASSPQGALTPLHF. The CDR3 DNA reads as TGTGCCAGTAGTCCTCAGGGGGCCCTAACACCCCTCCACTTT. This chain links TRBV19 with TRBJ1-6; 8 bases agree with TRBD1. Germline V lookup: CDR1 LNHDA, CDR2 SQIVND (reference sequence). The CDR3 totals 14 residues. Trimming cost V 5 bases and J 11 bases; bases outside gene matches: 8.